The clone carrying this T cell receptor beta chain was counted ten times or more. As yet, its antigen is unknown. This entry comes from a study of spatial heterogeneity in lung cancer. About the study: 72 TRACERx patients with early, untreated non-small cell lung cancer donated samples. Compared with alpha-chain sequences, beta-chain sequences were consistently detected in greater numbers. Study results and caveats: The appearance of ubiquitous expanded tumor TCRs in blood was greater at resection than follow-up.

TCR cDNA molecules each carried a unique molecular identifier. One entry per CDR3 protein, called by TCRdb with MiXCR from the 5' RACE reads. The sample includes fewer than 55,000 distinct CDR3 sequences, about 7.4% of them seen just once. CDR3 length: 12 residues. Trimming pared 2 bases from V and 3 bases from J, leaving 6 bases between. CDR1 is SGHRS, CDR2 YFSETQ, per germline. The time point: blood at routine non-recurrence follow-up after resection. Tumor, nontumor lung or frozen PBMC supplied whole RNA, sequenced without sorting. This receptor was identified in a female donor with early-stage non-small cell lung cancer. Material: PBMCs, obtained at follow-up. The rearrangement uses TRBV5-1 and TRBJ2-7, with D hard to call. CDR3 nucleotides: TGCGCCAGCAGCTTAGACCGCTACGAGCAGTACTTC. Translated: CASSLDRYEQYF.